This T cell receptor beta chain was retrieved from a study of T-cell memory formation after mild COVID-19. Study background: TCR clusters were mostly confined to one donor each.

Study results and caveats: CD8+ contracting clones occupied EMRA, while CD4+ ones occupied mainly CM and EM. Researchers found some responding clones in pre-infection memory, a sign that cross-reactive memory joined.

With regard to this clonotype: The antigen remains unidentified.

Germline trimming cut 1 base from V and 5 bases from J; bases unmatched to any gene: 3. The CDR3 covers 14 residues. The V gene's germline CDR1 is SGHRS and CDR2 YFSETQ. MiXCR, applied by TCRdb to the 5' RACE reads, yields one record per CDR3 protein. The data hold 120,000 to 150,000 distinct CDR3 sequences, with about 6% observed a single time. The sample consisted of PBMCs or a T cell subset sorted from them (not recorded which). This chain joins TRBV5-1 and TRBJ2-5; 9 positions match TRBD2. The sequence derives from an adult woman who had mild COVID-19 (a few samples of this study predate the infection). Cell type and time point are not known. The chain's CDR3 is CASSLRTSGETQYF. The CDR3 bases are TGCGCCAGCAGCTTGCGAACTAGCGGGGAGACCCAGTACTTC.